This is a list of T cell receptor beta chains from one sample in a study of cytomegalovirus exposure and HLA in healthy donors. TCRdb's copy holds only in-frame clones and misses some; the assay was immunoSEQ multiplex PCR. The sample has around 250,000 clones, roughly 89% seen once. The sample comprised PBMCs. These receptors all come from a woman aged 18 to 35 in good health and CMV-seronegative. The CDR3 runs from the conserved cysteine through the conserved F or W. A D gene is named only where the DNA matches it firmly. Only part of the rows carry a size: once, few, many, or a class if the clone is expanded.

d_call: NA
clone_size: NA
j_call: TRBJ1-6
v_call: TRBV7-2
cdr3_nt: TGTGCCAGCAGCTACGACCGGGACTCCCGGCGGTCACCCCTCCACTTT
cdr3_aa: CASSYDRDSRRSPLHF

d_call: TRBD2
clone_size: NA
j_call: TRBJ2-1
v_call: TRBV18
cdr3_nt: TGTGCCAGCTCACCATCGGGGACTAGCGGGGGGGCGAATGAGCAGTTCTTC
cdr3_aa: CASSPSGTSGGANEQFF

d_call: TRBD2
clone_size: few
j_call: TRBJ2-7
v_call: TRBV13
cdr3_nt: TGTGCCAGCAGGACTAGCGGATCCTACGAGCAGTACTTC
cdr3_aa: CASRTSGSYEQYF

d_call: TRBD1
clone_size: NA
j_call: TRBJ2-7
v_call: TRBV11-2
cdr3_nt: TGTGCCAGCAGCTTAGGAGGGGGCGCCTACGAGCAGTACTTC
cdr3_aa: CASSLGGGAYEQYF

d_call: NA
clone_size: NA
j_call: TRBJ2-3
v_call: TRBV10-3
cdr3_nt: TGTGCCATCTCTCCTGGGGGGGGCGCAGATACGCAGTATTTT
cdr3_aa: CAISPGGGADTQYF

d_call: TRBD1
clone_size: once
j_call: TRBJ1-1
v_call: TRBV11-1
cdr3_nt: TGTGCCAGCAGCTCGACAGGGGGCGCCCCGGACACTGAAGCTTTCTTT
cdr3_aa: CASSSTGGAPDTEAFF

d_call: NA
clone_size: NA
j_call: TRBJ2-2
v_call: TRBV28
cdr3_nt: TGTGCCAGCAGCGGAGGACGACCCACCGGGGAGCTGTTTTTT
cdr3_aa: CASSGGRPTGELFF

d_call: TRBD2
clone_size: NA
j_call: TRBJ2-1
v_call: TRBV4-1
cdr3_nt: TGCGCCAGCAGCCCGGAGCGGGGATCCTACAATGAGCAGTTCTTC
cdr3_aa: CASSPERGSYNEQFF

d_call: TRBD2
clone_size: NA
j_call: TRBJ2-4
v_call: TRBV11-2
cdr3_nt: TGTGCCAGCAGCTCCAGACTAGCGGAAAACATTCAGTACTTC
cdr3_aa: CASSSRLAENIQYF

d_call: NA
clone_size: NA
j_call: TRBJ2-1
v_call: TRBV6-5
cdr3_nt: TGTGCCAGCAGTACCGGCCCGAGGAATGAGCAGTTCTTC
cdr3_aa: CASSTGPRNEQFF

d_call: NA
clone_size: NA
j_call: TRBJ1-4
v_call: TRBV7-9
cdr3_nt: TGTGCCAGCAGCTTAGCTCTAGAGCGGGGTGAAAAACTGTTTTTT
cdr3_aa: CASSLALERGEKLFF

d_call: NA
clone_size: NA
j_call: TRBJ1-2
v_call: TRBV11-2
cdr3_nt: TGTGCCAGCAGCTTAGCCCCCCCAGGCCCCGAGAAACCTAACTATGGCTACACCTTC
cdr3_aa: CASSLAPPGPEKPNYGYTF

d_call: NA
clone_size: NA
j_call: TRBJ1-1
v_call: TRBV28
cdr3_nt: TGTGCCAGCAGTTTAGTAGTTTCGGACACTGAAGCTTTCTTT
cdr3_aa: CASSLVVSDTEAFF

d_call: TRBD2
clone_size: NA
j_call: TRBJ2-1
v_call: TRBV10-3
cdr3_nt: TGTGCCATCAGACAGACTAGCGGGGACTCCAATGAGCAGTTCTTC
cdr3_aa: CAIRQTSGDSNEQFF

d_call: NA
clone_size: NA
j_call: TRBJ1-1
v_call: TRBV28
cdr3_nt: TGTGCCAGCAGTTTAGTCTTTGCACAGGGTGAAGCTTTCTTT
cdr3_aa: CASSLVFAQGEAFF

d_call: TRBD2
clone_size: NA
j_call: TRBJ2-5
v_call: TRBV6-5
cdr3_nt: TGTGCCAGCAGTTACCGGGGGGGGCGCCAAGAGACCCAGTACTTC
cdr3_aa: CASSYRGGRQETQYF

d_call: NA
clone_size: few
j_call: TRBJ1-1
v_call: TRBV27
cdr3_nt: TGTGCCAGCAGTTTAAGGGGGATGAACACTGAAGCTTTCTTT
cdr3_aa: CASSLRGMNTEAFF

d_call: NA
clone_size: NA
j_call: TRBJ1-4
v_call: TRBV9
cdr3_nt: TGTGCCAGCAGCCCCGCCGGGACAAGCATCGGAAAACTGTTTTTT
cdr3_aa: CASSPAGTSIGKLFF

d_call: TRBD2
clone_size: NA
j_call: TRBJ2-7
v_call: TRBV4-1
cdr3_nt: TGCGCCAGCAGCCAACCCCCTCGGGGGGACTCCTACGAGCAGTACTTC
cdr3_aa: CASSQPPRGDSYEQYF

d_call: NA
clone_size: NA
j_call: TRBJ1-3
v_call: TRBV19
cdr3_nt: TGTGCCACCACCAATCCGTCCGCCGGTGGAAACACCATATATTTT
cdr3_aa: CATTNPSAGGNTIYF

d_call: TRBD1
clone_size: NA
j_call: TRBJ2-3
v_call: TRBV5-1
cdr3_nt: TGCGCCAGCAGCACCCGACAGGGCTACACAGATACGCAGTATTTT
cdr3_aa: CASSTRQGYTDTQYF

d_call: NA
clone_size: NA
j_call: TRBJ2-7
v_call: TRBV28
cdr3_nt: TGTGCCAGCAGACACATCTCCTCCTACGAGCAGTACTTC
cdr3_aa: CASRHISSYEQYF

d_call: TRBD1
clone_size: NA
j_call: TRBJ1-1
v_call: TRBV6-1
cdr3_nt: TGTGCCAGCAGTGACCCCACCGGACAGGGGATAATGAACACTGAAGCTTTCTTT
cdr3_aa: CASSDPTGQGIMNTEAFF

d_call: NA
clone_size: NA
j_call: TRBJ1-3
v_call: TRBV2
cdr3_nt: TGTGCCAGCAGTGAATTCGGGGTTGGAAACACCATATATTTT
cdr3_aa: CASSEFGVGNTIYF

d_call: NA
clone_size: NA
j_call: TRBJ1-1
v_call: TRBV4-1
cdr3_nt: TGCGCCAGCAGCCACAGACAGGATATGAACACTGAAGCTTTCTTT
cdr3_aa: CASSHRQDMNTEAFF

d_call: NA
clone_size: NA
j_call: TRBJ1-3
v_call: TRBV30
cdr3_nt: TGTGCCTGGGGTAGACAGAAGGAAGCCATATATTTT
cdr3_aa: CAWGRQKEAIYF

d_call: TRBD2
clone_size: NA
j_call: TRBJ2-1
v_call: TRBV30
cdr3_nt: TGTGCCTTCTACACCGAACTAGCGGGGGGGCTCAATGAGCAGTTCTTC
cdr3_aa: CAFYTELAGGLNEQFF

d_call: NA
clone_size: NA
j_call: TRBJ1-2
v_call: TRBV12-5
cdr3_nt: TGTGCTAGTGGTCACTTAGGGGGTAACTATGGCTACACCTTC
cdr3_aa: CASGHLGGNYGYTF

d_call: NA
clone_size: NA
j_call: TRBJ2-3
v_call: TRBV5-1
cdr3_nt: TGCGCCAGCTCTCGGGGGGCAGTGGACGGCACAGATACGCAGTATTTT
cdr3_aa: CASSRGAVDGTDTQYF

d_call: TRBD1
clone_size: NA
j_call: TRBJ1-5
v_call: TRBV9
cdr3_nt: TGTGCCAGCAGCGGAACAGGGGGCATCAATCAGCCCCAGCATTTT
cdr3_aa: CASSGTGGINQPQHF

d_call: NA
clone_size: NA
j_call: TRBJ2-1
v_call: TRBV30
cdr3_nt: TGTGCCTGGAGTGTCTGGGGCGTCTACAATGAGCAGTTCTTC
cdr3_aa: CAWSVWGVYNEQFF

d_call: TRBD2
clone_size: NA
j_call: TRBJ2-7
v_call: TRBV7-9
cdr3_nt: TGTGCCAGCAGCTTCGGACTAGGGTACGAGCAGTACTTC
cdr3_aa: CASSFGLGYEQYF

d_call: NA
clone_size: NA
j_call: TRBJ2-3
v_call: TRBV4-1
cdr3_nt: TGCGCCAGCAGCCAAACGGTTACAGATACGCAGTATTTT
cdr3_aa: CASSQTVTDTQYF

d_call: TRBD2
clone_size: NA
j_call: TRBJ2-5
v_call: TRBV19
cdr3_nt: TGTGCCAGTTCAAAGGGACTAGCGGCGGAGACCCAGTACTTC
cdr3_aa: CASSKGLAAETQYF

d_call: TRBD1
clone_size: few
j_call: TRBJ2-3
v_call: TRBV4-3
cdr3_nt: TGCGCCAGCAGCCAAGATCTTAAGGGGGCTTTGGCAGATACGCAGTATTTT
cdr3_aa: CASSQDLKGALADTQYF

d_call: NA
clone_size: NA
j_call: TRBJ1-5
v_call: TRBV6-1
cdr3_nt: TGTGCCAGCAGTCTGGGCCATAATCAGCCCCAGCATTTT
cdr3_aa: CASSLGHNQPQHF

d_call: NA
clone_size: NA
j_call: TRBJ1-6
v_call: TRBV19
cdr3_nt: TGTGCCAGTAGTATAGGAGGACCCCTCCACTTT
cdr3_aa: CASSIGGPLHF

d_call: NA
clone_size: NA
j_call: TRBJ2-1
v_call: TRBV6-1
cdr3_nt: TGTGCCAGCAGTGTCGCCACAGGGCTATCCTACAATGAGCAGTTCTTC
cdr3_aa: CASSVATGLSYNEQFF

d_call: TRBD1
clone_size: NA
j_call: TRBJ2-7
v_call: TRBV2
cdr3_nt: TGTGCCAGCAGTGTGAGGACAGGGGACTACGAGCAGTACTTC
cdr3_aa: CASSVRTGDYEQYF

d_call: TRBD1
clone_size: NA
j_call: TRBJ1-2
v_call: TRBV28
cdr3_nt: TGTGCCAGCAGTTTCGGGACAGTTCAGTCGGGTTATGGCTACACCTTC
cdr3_aa: CASSFGTVQSGYGYTF

d_call: TRBD2
clone_size: NA
j_call: TRBJ2-1
v_call: TRBV6-5
cdr3_nt: TGTGCCAGCAGTCCGACTAGCGCTAATGAGCAGTTCTTC
cdr3_aa: CASSPTSANEQFF

d_call: TRBD1
clone_size: NA
j_call: TRBJ2-2
v_call: TRBV10-3
cdr3_nt: TGTGCCATTACCCAGACAGGGGGCCGCACCGGGGAGCTGTTTTTT
cdr3_aa: CAITQTGGRTGELFF

d_call: NA
clone_size: NA
j_call: TRBJ2-1
v_call: TRBV27
cdr3_nt: TGTGCCGGACTTGGGGCGGGGTGGCACAATGAGCAGTTCTTC
cdr3_aa: CAGLGAGWHNEQFF

d_call: TRBD1
clone_size: once
j_call: TRBJ1-2
v_call: TRBV10-3
cdr3_nt: TGTGCCATCAGCCAACAGGAGGGACAGGGGTATGGCTACACCTTC
cdr3_aa: CAISQQEGQGYGYTF

d_call: NA
clone_size: NA
j_call: TRBJ1-2
v_call: TRBV11-2
cdr3_nt: TGTGCCAGCAGCTCCGGAGGGGCACCCTATGGCTACACCTTC
cdr3_aa: CASSSGGAPYGYTF

d_call: NA
clone_size: NA
j_call: TRBJ1-5
v_call: TRBV4-1
cdr3_nt: TGCGCCAGCAGCCAAGTAGCAGTCGATAGCAATCAGCCCCAGCATTTT
cdr3_aa: CASSQVAVDSNQPQHF

d_call: NA
clone_size: NA
j_call: TRBJ1-2
v_call: TRBV28
cdr3_nt: TGTGCCAGCAGTTTGAAGGAGCACTATGGCTACACCTTC
cdr3_aa: CASSLKEHYGYTF

d_call: TRBD1
clone_size: NA
j_call: TRBJ1-4
v_call: TRBV25-1
cdr3_nt: TGTGCCACCTCAACCGACCGACAGGGATGGGAAAAACTGTTTTTT
cdr3_aa: CATSTDRQGWEKLFF

d_call: TRBD2
clone_size: NA
j_call: TRBJ2-3
v_call: TRBV2
cdr3_nt: TGTGCCAGCAGTGAACTCCCTTCGGGAGGTTGGGGCGCAGATACGCAGTATTTT
cdr3_aa: CASSELPSGGWGADTQYF

d_call: NA
clone_size: NA
j_call: TRBJ1-4
v_call: TRBV27
cdr3_nt: TGTGCCAGCAGTATCCTCTCGGAGGGTGAAAAACTGTTTTTT
cdr3_aa: CASSILSEGEKLFF

d_call: NA
clone_size: NA
j_call: TRBJ1-1
v_call: TRBV6-5
cdr3_nt: TGTGCCAGCAGTTCCCTCGGGGGGGGCGGCACTGAAGCTTTCTTT
cdr3_aa: CASSSLGGGGTEAFF

d_call: NA
clone_size: NA
j_call: TRBJ1-5
v_call: TRBV30
cdr3_nt: TGTGCCTGGAGTGCCTTACAGGGCCAGCCCCAGCATTTT
cdr3_aa: CAWSALQGQPQHF

d_call: NA
clone_size: once
j_call: TRBJ2-1
v_call: TRBV6-5
cdr3_nt: TGTGCCAGCAGATCCGACACATACAATGAGCAGTTCTTC
cdr3_aa: CASRSDTYNEQFF

d_call: NA
clone_size: NA
j_call: TRBJ1-5
v_call: TRBV6-5
cdr3_nt: TGTGCCAGCAGTTACTCTGGGACACGCAGCAATCAGCCCCAGCATTTT
cdr3_aa: CASSYSGTRSNQPQHF

d_call: NA
clone_size: NA
j_call: TRBJ1-6
v_call: TRBV2
cdr3_nt: TGTGCCAGCACCGGAGGAGGGTCGCGTGCCTCCTATAATTCACCCCTCCACTTT
cdr3_aa: CASTGGGSRASYNSPLHF